This TCR beta chain was captured by sequencing in a study of cytomegalovirus exposure and HLA in healthy donors. Researchers ran the PCR with 60 Vbeta and 13 Jbeta primers. The method was immunoSEQ multiplex PCR; TCRdb's version includes in-frame clones alone and lacks a portion of them. The table includes some 130,000 clones, 75% to 85% detected once. V was trimmed by 5 bases and J by 5 bases, leaving 10 bases between them. Germline V gives CDR1 SEHNR, CDR2 FQNEAQ (reference sequence). This CDR3 comprises 14 residues. The V gene is TRBV7-9, the J gene TRBJ1-6, with TRBD1 as a possible D gene (5 bases). This clonotype was sampled from a female donor in good health and CMV-seropositive. Specimen: PBMCs. Written as DNA, the CDR3 is TGTGCCAGCAGCATACGGGGGGATAATTCACCCCTCCACTTT. Protein product: CASSIRGDNSPLHF. The full variable domain, its missing parts supplied by reference TRBV7-9 and TRBJ1-6, is DTGVSQNPRHKITKRGQNVTFRCDPISEHNRLYWYRQTLGQGPEFLTYFQNEAQLEKSRLLSDRFSAERPKGSFSTLEIQRTEQGDSAMYLCASSIRGDNSPLHFGNGTRLTVT.